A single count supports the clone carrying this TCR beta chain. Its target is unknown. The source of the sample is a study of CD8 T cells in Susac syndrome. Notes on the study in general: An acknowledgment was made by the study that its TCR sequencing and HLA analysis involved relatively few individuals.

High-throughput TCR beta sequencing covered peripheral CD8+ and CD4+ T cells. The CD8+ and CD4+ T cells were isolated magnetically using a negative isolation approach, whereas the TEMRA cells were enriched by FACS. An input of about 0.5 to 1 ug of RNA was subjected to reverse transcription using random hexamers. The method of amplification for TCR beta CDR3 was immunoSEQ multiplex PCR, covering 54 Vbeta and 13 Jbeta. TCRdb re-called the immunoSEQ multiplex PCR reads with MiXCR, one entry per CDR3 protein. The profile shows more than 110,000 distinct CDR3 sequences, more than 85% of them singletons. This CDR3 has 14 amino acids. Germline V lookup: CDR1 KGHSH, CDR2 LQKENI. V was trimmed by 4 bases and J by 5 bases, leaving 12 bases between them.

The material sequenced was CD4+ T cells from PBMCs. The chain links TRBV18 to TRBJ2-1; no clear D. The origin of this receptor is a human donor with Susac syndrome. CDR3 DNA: TGTGCCAGCTCACATGGTAATGCTGACAATGAGCAGTTCTTC. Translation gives CASSHGNADNEQFF. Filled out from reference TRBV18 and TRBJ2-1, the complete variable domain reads NAGVMQNPRHLVRRRGQEARLRCSPMKGHSHVYWYRQLPEEGLKFMVYLQKENIIDESGMPKERFSAEFPKEGPSILRIQQVVRGDSAAYFCASSHGNADNEQFFGPGTRLTVL.